This TCR beta chain derives from a study of tumor-infiltrating lymphocytes in primary liver carcinoma. Overall study: Stage T1-T3 N0M0 tumors spanned about 4.2 to 10 cm. About 3.5 to 7.5 million productive TCRbeta reads were obtained from the samples, with similar numbers across tissue types. Study results and caveats: Blood fell significantly below tumors in its top-250-clone fraction (p = 0.039).

The CDR3 extends over 16 amino acids. V dropped 6 bases and J dropped 3; count of bases not matched to a gene: 11. Germline CDR1 is MDHEN and CDR2 is SYDVKM. Using a constant-region primer together with ProtoScript II reverse transcriptase, TCR beta cDNA was made from about 500 ng of total RNA. Three nested multiplex PCR rounds of slightly modified ARM-PCR generated TCR beta libraries. The two initial PCR rounds, roughly 9 cycles each, used TRBV1-TRBV30 forward and C-beta reverse primers. TCRdb passed the multiplex PCR reads through MiXCR, listing each CDR3 protein once. The sample includes some 190,000 distinct CDR3 sequences, over 80% seen only once; the top ten take 15% to 20%. Comments on this clonotype: What it recognizes is unknown. A much larger clone differs from this one at a single base, so this may be a read error.

Unsorted bulk tissue (roughly 19-31 mg) underwent RNA and DNA co-extraction. Input material: tumor tissue from primary liver carcinoma. The chain uses TRBV28 and TRBJ2-7, with 10 nucleotides matching TRBD1. The origin of this receptor is a man aged 35-49 years with primary liver carcinoma and hepatitis B virus infection. The CDR3 nucleotides are TGTGCCAGCAGCACCCTACCGGGACAGGGGAACTACGAGCAGTACTTC. This encodes CASSTLPGQGNYEQYF.